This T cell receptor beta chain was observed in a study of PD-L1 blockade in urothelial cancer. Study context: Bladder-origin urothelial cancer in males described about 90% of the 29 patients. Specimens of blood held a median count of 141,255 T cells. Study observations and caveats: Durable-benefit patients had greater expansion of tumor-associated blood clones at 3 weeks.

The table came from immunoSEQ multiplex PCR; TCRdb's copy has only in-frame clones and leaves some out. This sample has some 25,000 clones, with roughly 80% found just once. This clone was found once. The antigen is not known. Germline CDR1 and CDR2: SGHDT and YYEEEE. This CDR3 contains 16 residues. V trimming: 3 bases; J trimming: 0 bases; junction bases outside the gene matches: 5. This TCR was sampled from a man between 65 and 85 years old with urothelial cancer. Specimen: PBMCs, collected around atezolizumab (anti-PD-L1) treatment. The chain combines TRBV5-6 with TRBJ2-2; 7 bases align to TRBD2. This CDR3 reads CASSWELAPNTGELFF. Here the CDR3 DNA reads TGTGCCAGCAGCTGGGAACTAGCGCCGAACACCGGGGAGCTGTTTTTT.